This T cell receptor (beta chain) was profiled in a study of CD8 T cells in ankylosing spondylitis. General study points: The study looked at matched synovial fluid samples from ankylosing spondylitis patients. Disease-linked clones were reported to be significantly enriched there.

As for this clonotype: The antigen is undetermined.

This CDR3 spans 17 amino acids. Trimming took off 3 bases at V and 0 bases at J, with 16 bases between the two ends. From germline, CDR1 is KGHSH and CDR2 LQKENI. Each CDR3 protein gets one entry after TCRdb re-called the 5' RACE reads with MiXCR. In the table there are 220,000 or so distinct CDR3 sequences, more than 9% of which are singletons. Material: blood, either unsorted or a sorted T cell fraction (not recorded which). This sequence was found in a male donor with ankylosing spondylitis or in good health (not recorded which). This rearrangement joins TRBV18 to TRBJ2-3; D unclear. Here the CDR3 DNA reads TGTGCCAGCTCACCCGAGCTTCAGGCAACTAGCACAGATACGCAGTATTTT. Amino acids: CASSPELQATSTDTQYF.